Listed below are T cell receptor beta chains from one sample, sequenced in a study of regulatory T cells in long-lasting Graves disease. TCRdb recomputed calls from the multiplex PCR reads with MiXCR, one row per CDR3 protein. The sample lists roughly 610,000 distinct CDR3 sequences, around 16% seen once, with 12% in the top ten. These data were also reused for a study on T cells in Graves' hyperthyroidism and ophthalmopathy.

The starting material was peripheral blood mononuclear cells (PBMCs), obtained at new diagnosis, from a patient treated with antithyroid drugs. These receptors were collected from a man younger than 35 with Graves disease. Each CDR3 is given without its conserved first and last residue. A D gene is named only where the DNA matches it firmly.

d_call v_call cdr3_aa
TRBD1 TRBV10-3 ATGTANTEAF
TRBD1 TRBV29-1 SGETGAEQY
TRBD1 TRBV30 ARSRDRGHNEQF
. TRBV7-9 ASSLYMNTEAF
TRBD2 TRBV20-1 SAPSPSGSYEQY
. TRBV11-2 ASSIRGYNEQF
. TRBV27 ASSSIIMGAGANVLT
. TRBV28 ASSFQGLKEETQY
. TRBV2 ASRRQNEKLF
TRBD1 TRBV28 ASSFTGGVAGDGYT
TRBD2 TRBV28 ASTWGRGSAYEQY
TRBD2 TRBV29-1 SVPLLAGSLYNEQF
. TRBV2 ASSDRDGKNIQY
. TRBV11-2 ASSLRGWGNKQY
. TRBV19 ASSRGRPDSNQPQH
TRBD2 TRBV9 ASSVGGRVTDTQY
. TRBV28 ASGPSSYNSPLH
TRBD2 TRBV12-3/TRBV12-4 ASSLALRSSGRATDTQY
TRBD2 TRBV7-9 ASSGVGRERGDTQY
TRBD1 TRBV28 ASSPLIYRDRHNEQF
. TRBV12-3/TRBV12-4 ASSLNSPGELF
. TRBV5-1 ASSLFAVLQETQY
. TRBV7-8 ASSASVYEQY
TRBD2 TRBV4-1 ASSQEAGADTRELF
. TRBV6-6 ASSYSGTASRGAF
. TRBV28 ASTSQRGKDTQY
TRBD1 TRBV10-1 ASGFGQGSTDTQY